The next 18 T cell receptor beta chains were all read from a single sample in a study of control samples from healthy donors and cancer patients. Sequencing was performed with immunoSEQ multiplex PCR; in TCRdb, only in-frame clones are kept and a portion is missing. The repertoire holds 95,000 to 150,000 clones, with 87% as singletons. The sample consisted of blood. The receptors stem from a young man in good health.

This chain links TRBV13 with TRBJ2-2; tentative D call: TRBD1 (6 bases). The CDR3 length is 15 residues. Germline loops: CDR1 PRHDT, CDR2 FYEKMQ (reference sequence). The V end lost 3 bases, the J end lost 3 bases, and 11 bases lay between the germline ends. The CDR3 DNA is TGTGCCAGCAGCTTCGGACGGACAGACACCGGGGAGCTGTTTTTT. Translation gives CASSFGRTDTGELFF.

The rearrangement uses TRBV30 and TRBJ1-2; the D gene is possibly TRBD1 (5 bases). In germline, CDR1 is GTSNPN, CDR2 SVGIG (reference sequence). Trimming left V 1 base short and J 4 bases short, with 16 bases between. The CDR3 length is 15 residues. CDR3 nucleotides: TGTGCCTGGAGTGGGGCAGGGTGGTTCGGCTATGGCTACACCTTC. It specifies CAWSGAGWFGYGYTF.

This clone was seen a few times. The rearrangement joins TRBV7-9 to TRBJ1-1, with 8 bases aligning to TRBD1. Trimming at V came to 5 bases and at J to 4 bases, leaving 15 bases not matched to a gene. This CDR3 has 17 amino acids. Germline V gene lookup returns CDR1 SEHNR and CDR2 FQNEAQ (reference sequence). The CDR3 protein is CASSPHSMDRAGTEAFF. The DNA of the CDR3 is TGTGCCAGCAGCCCCCACTCCATGGACAGGGCGGGCACTGAAGCTTTCTTT.

This clone occurred once. The chain couples TRBV29-1 to TRBJ1-1; D gene ambiguous. Per the germline V gene, CDR1 is SQVTM and CDR2 is ANQGSEA. The CDR3 runs to 14 residues. The V and J ends lost 7 bases and 0 bases respectively, with 15 bases between them. CDR3 amino acids: CSAQIRGLNTEAFF. CDR3 in DNA: TGCAGCGCCCAAATTCGGGGTTTGAACACTGAAGCTTTCTTT.

The chain carries TRBV18 and TRBJ2-1; 7 bases agree with TRBD1. CDR1 KGHSH and CDR2 LQKENI come from the germline V gene. The CDR3 sequence is 15 residues long. Trimming took 3 bases from V and 4 from J; bases not matched to a gene: 6. CDR3: CASSPGTDRYNEQFF. The DNA for the CDR3 is TGTGCCAGCTCACCGGGGACAGACAGGTACAATGAGCAGTTCTTC.

The chain couples TRBV2 to TRBJ1-2, with 8 bases fitting TRBD1. The CDR3 extends over 14 amino acids. V trimming: 7 bases; J trimming: 8 bases; junction bases outside the gene matches: 12. Germline lookup yields CDR1 SNHLY and CDR2 FYNNEI. CDR3 sequence reads: CASTGTGALVGYTF. DNA for the CDR3: TGTGCCAGCACCGGGACAGGTGCTCTGGTCGGCTACACCTTC.

V usage is TRBV13 and J usage is TRBJ1-5; D call uncertain. The CDR3 length is 15 residues. Germline CDR1 is PRHDT and CDR2 is FYEKMQ (reference sequence). Trimming removed 0 bases from V and 1 base from J, with 7 bases in between. CDR3 region: CASSLGVTSNQPQHF. In DNA, the CDR3 is TGTGCCAGCAGCTTAGGTGTAACGAGCAATCAGCCCCAGCATTTT.

This chain connects TRBV5-4 to TRBJ2-1; no clear D. The CDR3 runs 16 residues. V dropped 0 bases and J dropped 4 bases, with 14 bases sitting between them. CDR1 is SGHNT and CDR2 is YYREEE in the germline V gene (reference sequence). CDR3 protein: CASSLAGSGAYNEQFF. The DNA for the CDR3 is TGTGCCAGCAGCTTGGCCGGGTCAGGAGCTTACAATGAGCAGTTCTTC.

This sequence joins TRBV27 and TRBJ2-1, with 10 bases matching TRBD2. Germline V gene data show CDR1 as MNHEY and CDR2 as SMNVEV (reference sequence). This CDR3 region has 15 residues. The junction had 4 bases not matched to a gene; V was cut back by 2 bases and J by 6 bases. CDR3 sequence reads: CASSLKSGGANEQFF. The DNA of the CDR3 is TGTGCCAGCAGTTTAAAGAGCGGGGGGGCCAATGAGCAGTTCTTC.

The rearrangement joins TRBV6-1 to TRBJ1-3; 7 positions match TRBD1. CDR1 is MNHNS and CDR2 is SASEGT in the germline V gene. The CDR3 is made up of 11 amino acids. After removal of 5 bases from V and 14 bases from J, the junction contained 6 bases not matched to a gene. The CDR3 DNA reads TGTGCCAGCAGTTTACAGGGGACCGTATATTTT. Its protein is CASSLQGTVYF.

The chain uses TRBV29-1 and TRBJ2-5; D gene uncertain. Germline values: CDR1 SQVTM, CDR2 ANQGSEA. Trimming pared 4 bases from V and 2 bases from J, leaving 8 bases between. This CDR3 has 12 amino acids. CDR3 residues: CSVGQRQETQYF. Written as DNA, the CDR3 is TGCAGCGTTGGGCAGAGGCAAGAGACCCAGTACTTC.

In this sample, this clone turned up once. The chain links TRBV18 to TRBJ2-5; D not resolved. Deletions cut 3 bases from V and 3 bases from J, with 5 bases between. The CDR3 is 12 residues long. Germline CDR1 is KGHSH and CDR2 is LQKENI. CDR3 region: CASSPDEETQYF. The CDR3 nucleotides read TGTGCCAGCTCACCGGACGAAGAGACCCAGTACTTC. The whole variable domain, filled in from reference TRBV18 and TRBJ2-5, reads NAGVMQNPRHLVRRRGQEARLRCSPMKGHSHVYWYRQLPEEGLKFMVYLQKENIIDESGMPKERFSAEFPKEGPSILRIQQVVRGDSAAYFCASSPDEETQYFGPGTRLLVL.

CDR3: CACSQDNQETQYF. DNA for the CDR3: TGTGCCTGTAGCCAGGACAATCAAGAGACCCAGTACTTC. The chain couples TRBV30 to TRBJ2-5; tentatively, D is TRBD1 (5 bases). Germline CDR1 GTSNPN, CDR2 SVGIG (reference sequence). CDR3 length: 13 residues. The V end lost 6 bases, the J end lost 2 bases, and 13 bases lay between the germline ends.

The chain employs TRBV12-3 or TRBV12-4 and TRBJ1-4; D uncertain. Trimming left V 6 bases short and J 4 bases short, with 6 bases between. CDR3 length equals 12 residues. Here the CDR3 reads CASSNFNEKLFF. In DNA, the CDR3 is TGTGCCAGCAGCAACTTTAATGAAAAACTGTTTTTT.

The chain links TRBV7-8 to TRBJ2-3; 9 positions match TRBD1. CDR1 is SGHVS, CDR2 FQNEAQ, per germline. J lost 3 bases, V lost 6 bases, and 7 bases had no gene match. This CDR3 has 15 amino acids. The CDR3 loop is CASRLRTGETDTQYF. In DNA, the CDR3 is TGTGCCAGCAGACTAAGGACAGGGGAAACAGATACGCAGTATTTT.

V usage is TRBV10-2 and J usage is TRBJ2-4, with D unresolved. The V gene lost 2 bases and the J gene lost 9 bases, with 14 bases spanning the gap. CDR1 and CDR2 (germline): WSHSY, SAAADI. CDR3 length: 14 amino acids. The DNA of the CDR3 is TGCGCCAGCAGTGAGGACGGTCCGAGAGGCATTCAGTACTTC. Protein sequence: CASSEDGPRGIQYF.

The V call is TRBV19, the J call TRBJ2-1, with 7 bases lining up with TRBD2. The germline CDR1 and CDR2 sequences are LNHDA and SQIVND (reference sequence). V lost 2 bases to trimming and J lost 0 bases; unmatched junction nucleotides: 7. The CDR3 has 17 residues. Written as DNA, the CDR3 is TGTGCCAGTAGTATACAGGGACTAAGGAGCTCCTACAATGAGCAGTTCTTC. This codes for CASSIQGLRSSYNEQFF. Variable domain in full (rest from reference TRBV19 and TRBJ2-1): DGGITQSPKYLFRKEGQNVTLSCEQNLNHDAMYWYRQDPGQGLRLIYYSQIVNDFQKGDIAEGYSVSREKKESFPLTVTSAQKNPTAFYLCASSIQGLRSSYNEQFFGPGTRLTVL.

This chain links TRBV27 with TRBJ1-1; 8 bases fit TRBD1. The length of the CDR3 is 13 residues. From germline, CDR1 is MNHEY and CDR2 SMNVEV (reference sequence). V shed 6 bases and J 3 bases; nucleotides not matched to a gene: 3. Here the CDR3 DNA reads TGTGCCAGCAGGAAGGACAGGGACACTGAAGCTTTCTTT. As protein: CASRKDRDTEAFF.